The source of this T cell receptor (beta chain) is a study of patients and donors after allogeneic stem cell transplantation. Ten or more counts support this clonotype. Each CDR3 protein gets one entry after TCRdb re-called the RT-PCR reads with MiXCR. The data contain about 230,000 distinct CDR3 sequences, around 14% of them singletons. CDR1 and CDR2 (germline): LGHNA, YSLEER. Deletions cut 0 bases from V and 5 bases from J, with 13 bases between. CDR3 length equals 15 residues. This TCR came from a human donor who was either an allogeneic HSCT recipient or a stem cell or donor lymphocyte infusion donor (not recorded which). It is not recorded whose cells these are; they may come from a transplant donor. Source material: blood, either unsorted or a sorted T cell fraction (not recorded which). This chain links TRBV4-3 with TRBJ2-5, with D perhaps TRBD1 or TRBD2 (5 bases each). CDR3 DNA: TGCGCCAGCAGCCAAGATATCAGCAGGGAGGAGACCCAGTACTTC. Translating it yields CASSQDISREETQYF.